There are many counts of the clone carrying this T cell receptor (beta chain). Amplified regions were TCR beta CDR3 sequences from RNA transcripts. HTBI primers were used for first-round RT-PCR of the TCR CDR3. TCRdb reprocessed the multiplex PCR reads via MiXCR and lists one record per CDR3 protein. This table holds 550,000 to 600,000 distinct CDR3 sequences, approximately 15% found once. The data originate from a study of T cells in Graves' hyperthyroidism and ophthalmopathy. Germline V CDR1 and CDR2: SNHLY, FYNNEI. J was trimmed by 5 bases and V by 5 bases; bases with no gene match: 8. The CDR3 has 15 residues.

Sample: blood. This TCR came from a woman in her late teens or twenties with Graves' hyperthyroidism. This chain uses TRBV2 with TRBJ2-3; 9 bases are a match to TRBD2. CDR3 in amino acids: CASSPSGDKGDTQYF. CDR3 nucleotides: TGTGCCAGCAGTCCTAGCGGGGATAAGGGAGATACGCAGTATTTT.